Given below is one TCR beta chain in context. These data come from a study of CD8 T cells in Susac syndrome. An input of about 0.5 to 1 ug of RNA was subjected to reverse transcription using random hexamers. The amplification used immunoSEQ multiplex PCR on TCR beta CDR3; it spanned 54 Vbeta and 13 Jbeta. TCRdb ran MiXCR on the immunoSEQ multiplex PCR reads and lists one entry per CDR3 protein. This sample carries 150,000 to 200,000 distinct CDR3 sequences, approximately 93% of them seen once, and the ten largest clones take 0.1%. CDR3 length: 16 residues. CDR1 is LNHDA, CDR2 SQIVND, per germline (reference sequence). Trimming pared 4 bases from V and 9 bases from J, leaving 21 bases between. Sequencing of TCR beta drew on CD8+ and CD4+ T cells from blood. While CD8+ and CD4+ T cells were isolated negatively, TEMRA cells were enriched by FACS.

This receptor was identified in a human donor in good health. Sequencing was performed on CD4+ T cells from PBMCs. V is TRBV19 and J is TRBJ2-2; tentative D call: TRBD1 (5 bases). The CDR3: CASSSPRTGSSRELFF. CDR3 DNA sequence: TGTGCCAGTAGTAGCCCCCGAACAGGATCATCCAGGGAGCTGTTTTTT.